The 18 T cell receptor beta chains below come from one sample, sequenced in a study of T-cell memory formation after mild COVID-19. TCRdb passed the 5' RACE reads through MiXCR, listing each CDR3 protein once. The sample includes about 600,000 distinct CDR3 sequences, roughly a fifth seen only once; the top ten take 7.5% to 9.5%. The sequencing sample was made of PBMCs or a T cell subset sorted from them (not recorded which). All receptors come from an adult woman who had mild COVID-19 (a few samples of this study predate the infection). Cell type and time point are not known.

V gene TRBV29-1 combines with J gene TRBJ1-2; D gene uncertain. The CDR3 spans 12 residues. V was pared by 1 base and J by 8 bases, with 11 bases between. CDR1 and CDR2 (germline): SQVTM, ANQGSEA. The CDR3 sequence: CSVEVTVEGYTF. CDR3 coding DNA: TGCAGCGTTGAAGTAACAGTTGAAGGCTACACCTTC.

This clonotype was seen only a few times. CDR3 loop: CASSVPGQGIGEQYF. CDR3 nucleotide sequence: TGCGCCAGCAGCGTACCGGGACAGGGGATCGGCGAGCAGTACTTC. The chain links TRBV5-1 to TRBJ2-7, with 10 positions matching TRBD1. Germline assignment: CDR1 SGHRS and CDR2 YFSETQ. The CDR3 covers 15 residues. After removal of 4 bases from V and 6 bases from J, the junction contained 10 bases not matched to a gene. The variable domain in full, completed from reference TRBV5-1 and TRBJ2-7, reads KAGVTQTPRYLIKTRGQQVTLSCSPISGHRSVSWYQQTPGQGLQFLFEYFSETQRNKGNFPGRFSGRQFSNSRSEMNVSTLELGDSALYLCASSVPGQGIGEQYFGPGTRLTVT.

This clonotype was counted between two and nine times. J is TRBJ2-1 and V is TRBV24-1; TRBD2 matches at 11 bases. Losses at the gene ends were 5 bases for V and 14 bases for J; bases not matched to a gene: 7. Germline CDR1 is KGHDR and CDR2 is SFDVKD. The CDR3 extends over 13 amino acids. The CDR3 bases are TGTGCCACCAGTGGTAGCGGGAGGGCCAAAAAGTTCTTC. The encoded protein is CATSGSGRAKKFF.

The chain has TRBV19 and TRBJ1-2; 7 nucleotides agree with TRBD1. V lost 3 bases to trimming and J lost 7 bases; unmatched junction nucleotides: 11. The CDR3 is made up of 15 amino acids. Per the germline V gene, CDR1 is LNHDA and CDR2 is SQIVND (reference sequence). CDR3 nucleotide sequence: TGTGCCAGTAGTATGTCGGCGTCGACAGGGATTGGCTACACCTTC. Translation: CASSMSASTGIGYTF.

The gene calls are TRBV6-5 and TRBJ1-1, with D maybe TRBD1 (6 bases). Looked up from germline, CDR1 is MNHEY and CDR2 is SVGAGI. The length of the CDR3 is 15 residues. Trimming took 2 bases from V and 4 from J, leaving 14 bases between them. The CDR3 loop is CASSYLSGAGTEAFF. CDR3 nucleotide sequence: TGTGCCAGCAGTTACCTCTCGGGGGCCGGCACTGAAGCTTTCTTT.

This rearrangement joins TRBV12-3 or TRBV12-4 to TRBJ1-2, with D unresolved. The CDR3 is made up of 14 amino acids. Trimming took 6 bases from V and 2 from J, leaving 13 bases between them. In DNA form, the CDR3 reads TGTGCCAGCAGCCCGTCCGGGGAGAACTATGGCTACACCTTC. It yields the protein CASSPSGENYGYTF.

This clonotype has more than one count but fewer than ten. The chain employs TRBV24-1 and TRBJ2-1, with 7 nucleotides matching TRBD1. From germline, CDR1 is KGHDR and CDR2 SFDVKD. V shed 1 base, J shed 7 bases, and the junction held 9 bases outside the gene matches. The CDR3 runs 16 residues. CDR3 loop: CATSDFVTGDLNEQFF. CDR3 nucleotide sequence: TGTGCCACCAGTGATTTCGTTACAGGGGATTTGAATGAGCAGTTCTTC.

CDR3 DNA sequence: TGTGCCAGCACCCTTTCCTGGGGGGTTAGTCAGCCCCAGCATTTT. Protein product: CASTLSWGVSQPQHF. The genes are TRBV5-5 and TRBJ1-5; D is perhaps TRBD1 (5 bases). The CDR3 is made up of 15 amino acids. From germline, CDR1 is SGHKS and CDR2 YYEKEE (reference sequence). V lost 6 bases and J 6 bases, leaving 19 bases between the germline ends.

This chain joins TRBV24-1 and TRBJ2-7, with D perhaps matching TRBD1 (6 bases). This CDR3 contains 14 residues. V lost 3 bases, J lost 5 bases, and 13 bases lay in between. The germline CDR1 and CDR2 sequences are KGHDR and SFDVKD. The CDR3 loop is CATSDPRGNDEQYF. In DNA, the CDR3 is TGTGCCACCAGTGATCCGAGGGGGAACGACGAGCAGTACTTC.

J is TRBJ1-3 and V is TRBV7-9, with TRBD1 as a possible D gene (6 bases). V shed 5 bases and J shed 4 bases, with 15 bases lying between them. Germline V gene sequence: CDR1 SEHNR, CDR2 FQNEAQ (reference sequence). The length of the CDR3 is 15 residues. DNA for the CDR3: TGTGCCAGCAGCCTCACGGGGGGCGCGGGAAACACCATATATTTT. Protein product: CASSLTGGAGNTIYF.

The chain has TRBV20-1 and TRBJ2-7; possibly TRBD1 for D (6 bases). Trimming pared 5 bases from V and 2 bases from J, leaving 13 bases between. Per the germline V gene, CDR1 is DFQATT and CDR2 is SNEGSKA (reference sequence). This CDR3 is 13 amino acids long. CDR3 in amino acids: CSARRDTTYEQYF. The CDR3 DNA is TGCAGTGCTCGCCGGGACACTACCTACGAGCAGTACTTC.

The V call is TRBV7-9, the J call TRBJ2-7; TRBD1 matches at 7 bases. The CDR3 contains 16 residues. Germline V gene data show CDR1 as SEHNR and CDR2 as FQNEAQ (reference sequence). V lost 6 bases to trimming and J lost 3 bases; unmatched junction nucleotides: 14. DNA of the CDR3: TGTGCCAGCAGTCAGGGGGACATTACGGCCCTCTACGAGCAGTACTTC. It encodes CASSQGDITALYEQYF.

This clonotype has a handful of counts. The chain carries TRBV12-3 or TRBV12-4 and TRBJ2-3; 7 nucleotides agree with TRBD1. After removal of 5 bases from V and 5 bases from J, the junction contained 10 bases not matched to a gene. The CDR3 has 15 residues. The CDR3 DNA reads TGTGCCAGCAGTCCTGACCAACGACAGGGAGATACGCAGTATTTT. This codes for CASSPDQRQGDTQYF.

This clonotype came up once. The rearrangement uses TRBV3-1 and TRBJ1-6, with no clear D. Trimming removed 5 bases from V and 10 bases from J, with 15 bases in between. CDR3 length: 14 amino acids. From germline, CDR1 is LGHDT and CDR2 YNNKEL (reference sequence). Here the CDR3 reads CASSDLWGWSPLHF. Here the CDR3 DNA reads TGTGCCAGCAGCGACCTCTGGGGTTGGTCACCCCTCCACTTT.

The chain recombines TRBV12-3 or TRBV12-4 with TRBJ1-1, with TRBD1 matching over 8 bases. After removal of 8 bases from V and 1 base from J, the junction contained 6 bases not matched to a gene. The CDR3 loop spans 14 amino acids. This chain's CDR3 is CASGGTGSNTEAFF. Here the CDR3 DNA reads TGTGCCAGCGGAGGGACAGGATCGAACACTGAAGCTTTCTTT.

This clonotype was counted ten times or more. This chain joins TRBV7-8 and TRBJ2-1; 7 nucleotides match TRBD2. Germline V gene sequence: CDR1 SGHVS, CDR2 FQNEAQ. The CDR3 length is 17 residues. Germline trimming cut 3 bases from V and 2 bases from J; bases unmatched to any gene: 10. The CDR3 reads CASSFGSGMETYNEQFF. In DNA, the CDR3 is TGTGCCAGCAGCTTCGGGAGCGGGATGGAAACCTACAATGAGCAGTTCTTC. Looking up the rest from reference TRBV7-8 and TRBJ2-1 gives the full variable domain: GAGVSQSPRYKVAKRGQDVALRCDPISGHVSLFWYQQALGQGPEFLTYFQNEAQLDKSGLPSDRFFAERPEGSVSTLKIQRTQQEDSAVYLCASSFGSGMETYNEQFFGPGTRLTVL.

This clonotype has more than one count but fewer than ten. The chain links TRBV5-6 to TRBJ1-4, with a weak D call TRBD1 (5 bases). The V end was cut by 0 bases, the J end by 7 bases, with 10 bases between. The CDR3 has 14 residues. CDR1 SGHDT and CDR2 YYEEEE come from the germline V gene. The CDR3 loop is CASSLAGSAEKLFF. In DNA form, the CDR3 reads TGTGCCAGCAGCTTGGCAGGGTCTGCTGAAAAACTGTTTTTT.

The rearrangement links TRBV16 to TRBJ1-2; D is unresolved. V was clipped by 2 bases and J by 2 bases, with 3 bases between them. This CDR3 region has 12 residues. Germline lookup yields CDR1 KGHSY and CDR2 FQNENV. CDR3 coding DNA: TGTGCCAGCAGCCAACGGAACTATGGCTACACCTTC. This translates into CASSQRNYGYTF.